This T cell receptor beta chain derives from a study of T cells in Graves' hyperthyroidism and ophthalmopathy (dated by TCRdb to the late 2010s). Some background on the complete study: Peripheral blood was collected at initial diagnosis, before any treatment. TCR V-J signatures able to tell the groups apart were searched for in a discovery cohort of some 97 patients, of whom around 42 had Graves' ophthalmopathy and 55 to 65 had stable Graves' hyperthyroidism. An independent validation cohort of about 19 hyperthyroidism patients and approximately 16 patients who later progressed to ophthalmopathy tested prospective prediction of ophthalmopathy. The 90 to 100 discovery patients were randomly divided into training and test sets at a 7:3 ratio. The study also compared thyroid tissue and blood T-cell repertoires from several Graves' hyperthyroidism patients. Following sampling, methimazole starting at 30 mg daily was given to hyperthyroidism patients, and high-dose intravenous methylprednisolone was given to ophthalmopathy patients. The paper reports TCR Vbeta CDR3 sequencing of some 140 peripheral blood samples: some 44 ophthalmopathy, about 75 hyperthyroidism and approximately 17 progressor patients.

Findings and caveats that apply to the study as a whole: During validation, the model predicted progression to ophthalmopathy a median of roughly 7.1 months ahead of onset, with more than 60% sensitivity and less than 85% specificity. Sample size was not statistically predetermined, and investigators were not blinded to group allocation. Most expanded thyroid clonotypes (frequency above 0.001) were also found in blood, which suggests that blood repertoires may mirror thyroid immune responses. Ophthalmopathy was separated from stable hyperthyroidism by a 13 V-J signature model, with approximately 90% sensitivity and approximately 81% specificity obtained in cross-validation and 80%/75% obtained in testing.

TCR beta CDR3 regions were amplified from RNA transcripts. The first round of RT-PCR for the TCR CDR3 was performed with the HTBI primer set and the Qiagen OneStep RT-PCR kit. The libraries were constructed in a second round of multiplex PCR and then size-selected and purified. Sequencing of the libraries was done on an Illumina HiSeq2000 using paired-end 100 bp reads. In the original analysis: SOAPnuke was used to process the raw data, with reads discarded if the reads contained adapters or uncalled bases, had a mean Phred below 15, or lacked an exact constant-primer or identifier match. High-quality paired reads were merged with COPE v1.2.5, and unique nucleotide sequences were defined as clonotypes. MiTCR v1.1 was used to align the clonotypes against IMGT TRBV, TRBD and TRBJ reference segments. Only V-J combinations with frequency above 0.0001, covering 99% to 99.2% of repertoires, were analysed. The TCS score was defined as the ratio of F50 (clonal expansion) to E x V (chaos), calculated using BLOSUM62-based TCRdist between CDR3 peptides within each V-J. Welch's t-statistics and random forest reduced fewer than 600 V-J features to 13, which were used in a naive Bayes classifier (R e1071). The public reads were reanalyzed by TCRdb: fastp trimming at Q25, MiXCR alignment, in-frame beta chains only. For every CDR3 protein sequence, its rows merge into one entry that carries the most common genes and DNA. The V and J calls come from TCRdb's annotation, not from the publication. The sample table contains 490,000 or so distinct CDR3 sequences; only one count was recorded for approximately 23% of them. Under 55% of the sample lies in the top ten.

As to this clonotype: Its antigen is unknown. Base qualities are missing; no much larger clone stands one base away.

Ophthalmopathy patients had moderately to severely active disease, with a Clinical Activity Score of 3 or more, a NOSPECS grade of 4 or more, and a disease duration of less than 3 months. Any patient with an uncontrolled infection, another autoimmune disease, pregnancy or lactation was excluded. Diagnoses relied on clinical symptoms, serum thyroxine and TRAb, thyroid ultrasound and orbital computed tomography. Ficoll-Paque density gradient centrifugation was used to isolate PBMCs from approximately 11 ml of fresh peripheral blood. Trizol reagent was used to extract total RNA, and RNA quality was then checked on an Agilent 2100 Bioanalyzer. The receptor comes from a woman in her 70s with Graves' ophthalmopathy. Sequencing was performed on blood.

The sequenced DNA is TGTGCCAGCAGCTTAGGGCAGGGCGGGCTGAATGAGCAGTTCTTC. This sequence encodes CASSLGQGGLNEQFF. Recombination joined TRBV7-6 with TRBJ2-1; the D call is tentative, TRBD1 or TRBD2, as each matches 5 bases. Based on the germline V gene, the CDR1 and CDR2 sequences are SGHVS and FNYEAQ. V was cut back by 1 base and J by 7 bases, leaving a gap of 14 bases between them. The CDR3 runs 15 amino acids, cysteine and phenylalanine included. The DNA shown is the 45-base CDR3, in frame from base 1.